The rows below give T cell receptor beta chains drawn from one sample of a study of T cell responses to AZD1222 COVID-19 vaccine. Libraries were prepared by immunoSEQ multiplex PCR; TCRdb keeps only in-frame clonotypes and omits some of them. This table holds tens of thousands of clones, more than 80% found once. The sample here was peripheral blood, taken 28 days after the second AZD1222 dose. Every receptor here comes from an adult who received the AZD1222 COVID-19 vaccine. CDR3s include the opening cysteine and the closing phenylalanine or tryptophan. Each record gives: D gene, V gene, clone size, J gene, CDR3 protein, CDR3 DNA. D genes are given only for firm matches. A clone size is listed for some rows: how often the clone was seen (once, few, many), or a class if it is expanded.

d_gene: .; v_gene: TRBV11-1; abundance: few; j_gene: TRBJ1-1; CDR3aa: CASSLEAGKRTEAFF; CDR3nt: TGTGCCAGCAGCTTAGAAGCAGGGAAGAGAACTGAAGCTTTCTTT
d_gene: .; v_gene: TRBV24-1; abundance: .; j_gene: TRBJ1-5; CDR3aa: CATSMGAGNQPQHF; CDR3nt: TGTGCCACCTCGATGGGGGCGGGCAATCAGCCCCAGCATTTT
d_gene: .; v_gene: TRBV5-6; abundance: .; j_gene: TRBJ2-2; CDR3aa: CASSYLPGELFF; CDR3nt: TGTGCCAGCAGCTACCTTCCCGGGGAGCTGTTTTTT
d_gene: TRBD2; v_gene: TRBV6-5; abundance: .; j_gene: TRBJ2-7; CDR3aa: CASRIAGGGYEQYF; CDR3nt: TGTGCCAGCAGGATAGCGGGAGGGGGGTACGAGCAGTACTTC
d_gene: .; v_gene: TRBV19; abundance: .; j_gene: TRBJ2-1; CDR3aa: CASSLELVSYNEQFF; CDR3nt: TGTGCCAGTAGTCTCGAACTAGTTTCCTACAATGAGCAGTTCTTC
d_gene: TRBD2; v_gene: TRBV7-2; abundance: .; j_gene: TRBJ2-1; CDR3aa: CASSLAGLAYNEQFF; CDR3nt: TGTGCCAGCAGCTTAGCGGGACTAGCGTACAATGAGCAGTTCTTC
d_gene: .; v_gene: TRBV9; abundance: .; j_gene: TRBJ1-4; CDR3aa: CASSVGWGPLEEKLFF; CDR3nt: TGTGCCAGCAGCGTAGGATGGGGCCCTTTAGAGGAAAAACTGTTTTTT
d_gene: TRBD2; v_gene: TRBV7-2; abundance: .; j_gene: TRBJ2-3; CDR3aa: CASSLPSGRADTQYF; CDR3nt: TGTGCCAGCAGCCTTCCTAGCGGGAGGGCGGATACGCAGTATTTT
d_gene: .; v_gene: TRBV6-6; abundance: .; j_gene: TRBJ2-1; CDR3aa: CASSATGTWGGFF; CDR3nt: TGTGCCAGCAGTGCAACCGGGACTTGGGGCGGGTTCTTC
d_gene: .; v_gene: TRBV6-1; abundance: .; j_gene: TRBJ2-7; CDR3aa: CASSESGAGYEQYF; CDR3nt: TGTGCCAGCAGTGAATCCGGAGCGGGCTACGAGCAGTACTTC
d_gene: TRBD1; v_gene: TRBV30; abundance: .; j_gene: TRBJ1-3; CDR3aa: CAWSPGTGVNTIYF; CDR3nt: TGTGCCTGGAGTCCCGGGACAGGGGTAAACACCATATATTTT
d_gene: .; v_gene: TRBV10-2; abundance: once; j_gene: TRBJ2-7; CDR3aa: CASTGPADSSYEQYF; CDR3nt: TGCGCCAGCACCGGCCCGGCGGACTCCTCCTACGAGCAGTACTTC
d_gene: .; v_gene: TRBV19; abundance: .; j_gene: TRBJ2-3; CDR3aa: CATAGLGVTDTQYF; CDR3nt: TGTGCCACCGCAGGATTGGGGGTCACAGATACGCAGTATTTT
d_gene: .; v_gene: TRBV6-1; abundance: .; j_gene: TRBJ1-1; CDR3aa: CASSELRGPFF; CDR3nt: TGTGCCAGCAGTGAATTACGGGGGCCTTTCTTT
d_gene: TRBD2; v_gene: TRBV7-2; abundance: once; j_gene: TRBJ2-2; CDR3aa: CASSSLAGETGELFF; CDR3nt: TGTGCCAGCAGCTCCTTAGCGGGAGAAACCGGGGAGCTGTTTTTT
d_gene: TRBD2; v_gene: TRBV24-1; abundance: once; j_gene: TRBJ2-3; CDR3aa: CATSGLAGGPDTQYF; CDR3nt: TGTGCCACCAGTGGTCTAGCGGGAGGGCCGGATACGCAGTATTTT
d_gene: .; v_gene: TRBV19; abundance: .; j_gene: TRBJ1-1; CDR3aa: CASSIDRGDTEAFF; CDR3nt: TGTGCCAGTAGTATAGACAGGGGTGACACTGAAGCTTTCTTT
d_gene: .; v_gene: TRBV6-5; abundance: .; j_gene: TRBJ1-2; CDR3aa: CASSLWEWYGYTF; CDR3nt: TGTGCCAGCAGCTTATGGGAGTGGTATGGCTACACCTTC
d_gene: .; v_gene: TRBV15; abundance: .; j_gene: TRBJ2-3; CDR3aa: CATSRKVVAPSTDTQYF; CDR3nt: TGTGCCACCAGCAGAAAAGTTGTTGCCCCTAGCACAGATACGCAGTATTTT
d_gene: .; v_gene: TRBV5-8; abundance: .; j_gene: TRBJ2-1; CDR3aa: CASSLSPLAHRYNEQFF; CDR3nt: TGTGCCAGCAGCTTGTCTCCCCTAGCGCATAGATACAATGAGCAGTTCTTC
d_gene: TRBD2; v_gene: TRBV4-1; abundance: .; j_gene: TRBJ2-5; CDR3aa: CASSQEGGAGQETQYF; CDR3nt: TGCGCCAGCAGCCAAGAGGGCGGAGCGGGGCAAGAGACCCAGTACTTC
d_gene: TRBD1; v_gene: TRBV11-3; abundance: .; j_gene: TRBJ2-5; CDR3aa: CASSTDRGETQYF; CDR3nt: TGTGCCAGCAGCACGGACAGGGGTGAGACCCAGTACTTC
d_gene: .; v_gene: TRBV5-6; abundance: .; j_gene: TRBJ1-5; CDR3aa: CASSFGPGPPDQPQHF; CDR3nt: .
d_gene: .; v_gene: TRBV2; abundance: .; j_gene: TRBJ2-1; CDR3aa: CASSDGWGDEQFF; CDR3nt: TGTGCCAGCAGCGATGGATGGGGGGATGAGCAGTTCTTC
d_gene: TRBD1; v_gene: TRBV19; abundance: .; j_gene: TRBJ2-7; CDR3aa: CASSPDRAGIYEQYF; CDR3nt: TGTGCCAGTAGCCCGGACAGGGCAGGGATTTACGAGCAGTACTTC
d_gene: .; v_gene: TRBV21-1; abundance: .; j_gene: TRBJ2-1; CDR3aa: CASSKAEPQIPDEQFF; CDR3nt: TGTGCCAGCAGCAAAGCTGAGCCCCAAATACCAGATGAGCAGTTCTTC
d_gene: TRBD1; v_gene: TRBV30; abundance: .; j_gene: TRBJ1-6; CDR3aa: CAWSSANRGRNSPLHF; CDR3nt: TGTGCCTGGAGTTCCGCGAACAGGGGGCGAAATTCACCCCTCCACTTT
d_gene: .; v_gene: TRBV4-1; abundance: .; j_gene: TRBJ1-2; CDR3aa: CASSQVPGADNYGYTF; CDR3nt: TGCGCCAGCAGCCAAGTCCCCGGAGCCGATAACTATGGCTACACCTTC
d_gene: TRBD1; v_gene: TRBV19; abundance: .; j_gene: TRBJ1-5; CDR3aa: CASTPTGDYNQPQHF; CDR3nt: TGTGCCAGTACCCCTACAGGGGATTACAATCAGCCCCAGCATTTT
d_gene: .; v_gene: TRBV4-3; abundance: .; j_gene: TRBJ1-1; CDR3aa: CASSQNSQTNTEAFF; CDR3nt: TGCGCCAGCAGCCAAAACTCACAGACGAACACTGAAGCTTTCTTT
d_gene: .; v_gene: TRBV6-4; abundance: few; j_gene: TRBJ1-1; CDR3aa: CASTPEDRGGNTEAFF; CDR3nt: TGTGCCAGCACGCCCGAGGATCGGGGAGGGAACACTGAAGCTTTCTTT
d_gene: .; v_gene: TRBV6-6; abundance: .; j_gene: TRBJ2-4; CDR3aa: CASSYMSTGINIQYF; CDR3nt: TGTGCCAGCAGTTACATGTCTACAGGGATAAACATTCAGTACTTC
d_gene: .; v_gene: TRBV6-5; abundance: .; j_gene: TRBJ1-2; CDR3aa: CASSYEGNGYTF; CDR3nt: TGTGCCAGCAGTTACGAAGGGAATGGCTACACCTTC
d_gene: .; v_gene: TRBV19; abundance: .; j_gene: TRBJ1-4; CDR3aa: CASSLSGEWEKLFF; CDR3nt: TGTGCCAGTAGTTTGTCGGGAGAGTGGGAAAAACTGTTTTTT
d_gene: .; v_gene: TRBV11-3; abundance: .; j_gene: TRBJ2-3; CDR3aa: CASTNVPGTAVREVTQYF; CDR3nt: TGTGCCAGCACAAACGTCCCAGGGACAGCCGTCCGGGAGGTTACGCAGTATTTT
d_gene: .; v_gene: TRBV6-5; abundance: .; j_gene: TRBJ1-3; CDR3aa: CASSYNGNTIYF; CDR3nt: TGTGCCAGCAGTTACAATGGAAACACCATATATTTT
d_gene: .; v_gene: TRBV7-2; abundance: .; j_gene: TRBJ1-1; CDR3aa: CASSNSWNTGVNTEAFF; CDR3nt: TGTGCCAGCAGCAATTCATGGAATACAGGAGTGAACACTGAAGCTTTCTTT
d_gene: TRBD1; v_gene: TRBV3-1/TRBV3-2; abundance: .; j_gene: TRBJ1-1; CDR3aa: CASSYGTGGEGAEAFF; CDR3nt: TGTGCCAGCAGCTACGGGACAGGGGGCGAAGGAGCTGAAGCTTTCTTT
d_gene: .; v_gene: TRBV7-2; abundance: .; j_gene: TRBJ2-5; CDR3aa: CASSSTGETQYF; CDR3nt: TGTGCCAGCAGCTCGACGGGGGAGACCCAGTACTTC
d_gene: .; v_gene: TRBV2; abundance: .; j_gene: TRBJ1-5; CDR3aa: CASSNSRNQPQHF; CDR3nt: TGTGCCAGCAGTAACAGTCGCAATCAGCCCCAGCATTTT
d_gene: TRBD2; v_gene: TRBV12-3/TRBV12-4; abundance: once; j_gene: TRBJ2-1; CDR3aa: CASSGTRHNEQFF; CDR3nt: TGTGCCAGCAGTGGGACTAGGCACAATGAGCAGTTCTTC
d_gene: TRBD1; v_gene: TRBV18; abundance: once; j_gene: TRBJ2-1; CDR3aa: CASSPQGQGVNEQFF; CDR3nt: TGTGCCAGCTCACCACAGGGACAGGGGGTGAATGAGCAGTTCTTC
d_gene: TRBD1; v_gene: TRBV4-2; abundance: .; j_gene: TRBJ1-1; CDR3aa: CASSQSQGAVHF; CDR3nt: TGTGCCAGCAGCCAATCCCAGGGGGCAGTTCACTTT